This T cell receptor (beta chain) was documented in a study of cytomegalovirus exposure and HLA in healthy donors. Study as a whole: Within the Caucasian-associated ancestry cluster were under 85% of the 350 to 400 genotyped donors.

Points on this clone: Its target is unknown.

Germline lookup yields CDR1 MGHDK and CDR2 SYGVNS. V shed 3 bases and J shed 0 bases, with 10 bases lying between them. The CDR3 sequence is 15 residues long. PCR involved 60 Vbeta and 13 Jbeta primers. The data were produced by immunoSEQ multiplex PCR, yet TCRdb's version contains in-frame clones alone and is incomplete. There are 120,000 to 150,000 clones in the sample; around 72% occur only once, and about 15% lies in the top ten. No CMV serostatus entry exists for this donor. Whole-study findings and limits: The study dropped some indistinguishable V segments, TRBV6-2 and TRBV6-3 among them. The productive fraction for most TCR beta V segments was about 87% or about 30% in an earlier analysis.

The source material was PBMCs. This TCR was recovered from a human donor in good health. The chain couples TRBV25-1 to TRBJ2-3, with D perhaps matching TRBD1 (5 bases). CDR3 residues: CASSDPGKSTDTQYF. In DNA form, the CDR3 reads TGTGCCAGCAGTGACCCAGGGAAGAGCACAGATACGCAGTATTTT. The full variable domain, in which reference TRBV25-1 and TRBJ2-3 provide the parts outside the CDR3, is EADIYQTPRYLVIGTGKKITLECSQTMGHDKMYWYQQDPGMELHLIHYSYGVNSTEKGDLSSESTVSRIRTEHFPLTLESARPSHTSQYLCASSDPGKSTDTQYFGPGTRLTVL.